A single T cell receptor (beta chain) is shown here with its context. As originally analysed: Amplification of reference gene primers provided the estimated nucleated cell counts. Some clones are missing from TCRdb's copy, which holds only in-frame ones; the method was immunoSEQ multiplex PCR. Clone size and the V and J calls come from that table; the DNA yielded D and trimming. The data hold 98,000 or so clones, with about 80% observed a single time. This sample stems from a study of blood T cell repertoires in COVID-19. About the study: The United States, Italy and Spain were the sources of the acute and convalescent COVID-19 samples. PBMCs, B-cell-depleted T cells, or T cells were the source of the cDNA or gDNA that made up the material.

Sequencing was performed on peripheral blood. The clonotype originates from a woman between 65 and 79 years old with acute or convalescent COVID-19.

The DNA for the CDR3 is TGTGCCAGCTCACCCCATTACCAAGAGACCCAGTACTTC. Translating gives CASSPHYQETQYF. The chain is built from TRBV18 and TRBJ2-5; D unclear. With 3 bases removed from V and 0 bases from J, the gap between germline ends came to 5 bases. The germline V gene encodes CDR1 KGHSH and CDR2 LQKENI. CDR3 size: 13 residues.